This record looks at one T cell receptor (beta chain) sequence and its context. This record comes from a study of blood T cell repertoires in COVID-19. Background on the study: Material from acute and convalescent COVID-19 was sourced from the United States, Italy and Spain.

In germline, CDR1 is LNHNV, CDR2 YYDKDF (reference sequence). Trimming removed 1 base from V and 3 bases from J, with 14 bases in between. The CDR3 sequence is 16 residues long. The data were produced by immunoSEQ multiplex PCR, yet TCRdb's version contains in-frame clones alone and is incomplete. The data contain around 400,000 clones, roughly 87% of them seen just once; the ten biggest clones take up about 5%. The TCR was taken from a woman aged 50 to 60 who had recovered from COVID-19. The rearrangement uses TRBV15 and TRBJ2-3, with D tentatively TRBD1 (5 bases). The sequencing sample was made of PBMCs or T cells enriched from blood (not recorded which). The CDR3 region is CATSRGEGAGTDTQYF. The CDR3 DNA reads TGTGCCACCAGCAGAGGGGAAGGGGCCGGGACAGATACGCAGTATTTT. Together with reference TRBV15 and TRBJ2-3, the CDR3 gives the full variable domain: DAMVIQNPRYQVTQFGKPVTLSCSQTLNHNVMYWYQQKSSQAPKLLFHYYDKDFNNEADTPDNFQSRRPNTSFCFLDIRSPGLGDTAMYLCATSRGEGAGTDTQYFGPGTRLTVL.